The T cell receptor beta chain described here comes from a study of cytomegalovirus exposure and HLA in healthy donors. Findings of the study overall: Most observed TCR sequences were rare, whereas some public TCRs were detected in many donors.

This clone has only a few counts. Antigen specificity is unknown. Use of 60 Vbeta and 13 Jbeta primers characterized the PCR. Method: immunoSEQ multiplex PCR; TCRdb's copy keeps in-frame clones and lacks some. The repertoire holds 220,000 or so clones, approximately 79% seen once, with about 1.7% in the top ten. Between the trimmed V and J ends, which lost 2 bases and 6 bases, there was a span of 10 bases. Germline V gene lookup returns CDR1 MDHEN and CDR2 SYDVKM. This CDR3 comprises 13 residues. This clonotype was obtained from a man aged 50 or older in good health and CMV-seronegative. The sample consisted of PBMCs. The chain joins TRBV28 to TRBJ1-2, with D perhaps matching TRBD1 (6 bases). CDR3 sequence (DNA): TGTGCCAGCAGTTTACCGGGGGGCGATGGCTACACCTTC. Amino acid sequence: CASSLPGGDGYTF.